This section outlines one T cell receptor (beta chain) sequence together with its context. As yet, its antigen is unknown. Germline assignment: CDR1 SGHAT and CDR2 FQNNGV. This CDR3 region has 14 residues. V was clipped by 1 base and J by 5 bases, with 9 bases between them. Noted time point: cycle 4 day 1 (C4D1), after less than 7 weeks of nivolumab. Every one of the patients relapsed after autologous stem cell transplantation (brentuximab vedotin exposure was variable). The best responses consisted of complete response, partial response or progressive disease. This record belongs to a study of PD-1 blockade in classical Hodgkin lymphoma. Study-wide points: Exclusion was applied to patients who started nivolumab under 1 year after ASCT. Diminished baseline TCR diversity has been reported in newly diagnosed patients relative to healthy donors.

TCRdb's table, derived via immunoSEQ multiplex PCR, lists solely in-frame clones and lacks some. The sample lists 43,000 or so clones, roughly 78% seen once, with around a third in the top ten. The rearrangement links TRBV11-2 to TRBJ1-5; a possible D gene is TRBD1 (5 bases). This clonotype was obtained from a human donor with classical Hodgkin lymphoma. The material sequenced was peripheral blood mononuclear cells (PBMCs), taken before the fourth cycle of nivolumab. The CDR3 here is CASSLVQGDQPQHF. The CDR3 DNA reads TGTGCCAGCAGCTTAGTTCAGGGAGATCAGCCCCAGCATTTT.